This note documents a single T cell receptor beta chain sequence. This sample was taken from a study of blood T cell repertoires in COVID-19. Germline V lookup: CDR1 MNHEY, CDR2 SMNVEV (reference sequence). J was trimmed by 3 bases and V by 6 bases; bases with no gene match: 10. CDR3 size: 16 residues. Generated by immunoSEQ multiplex PCR, the TCRdb table keeps only in-frame clones and is missing some. The sample consists of 220,000 or so clones, over 75% of them appearing once. The clonotype comes from an older woman who had recovered from COVID-19. The chain employs TRBV27 and TRBJ1-3, with TRBD1 matching 8 bases. The sequenced material came from PBMCs or T cells enriched from blood (not recorded which). The CDR3 bases are TGTGCCAGCAGCCCCGGGACAGGTGAATTTGGAAACACCATATATTTT. This codes for CASSPGTGEFGNTIYF.